This T cell receptor beta chain was captured in a study of cytomegalovirus exposure and HLA in healthy donors. Study-wide points: HLA alleles were associated with 15,000 to 20,000 TCR beta sequences in a later analysis at 0.05 false discovery rate.

Germline-derived CDR1 and CDR2 are MDHEN and SYDVKM. Trimming took off 2 bases at V and 8 bases at J, with 12 bases between the two ends. The CDR3 has 13 amino acids. With regard to this clone: Its target is unknown.

PCR primers comprised 60 Vbeta and 13 Jbeta primers. The table came from immunoSEQ multiplex PCR; TCRdb's copy has only in-frame clones and leaves some out. This table holds roughly 110,000 clones, 81% found once. Sequenced material: PBMCs. This clonotype was obtained from a man between 25 and 39 years old in good health and CMV-seronegative. The chain recombines TRBV28 with TRBJ1-1; a possible D gene is TRBD1 (6 bases). CDR3 nucleotides: TGTGCCAGCAGTTTACCTGGACAGAAGGAAGCTTTCTTT. It encodes CASSLPGQKEAFF.